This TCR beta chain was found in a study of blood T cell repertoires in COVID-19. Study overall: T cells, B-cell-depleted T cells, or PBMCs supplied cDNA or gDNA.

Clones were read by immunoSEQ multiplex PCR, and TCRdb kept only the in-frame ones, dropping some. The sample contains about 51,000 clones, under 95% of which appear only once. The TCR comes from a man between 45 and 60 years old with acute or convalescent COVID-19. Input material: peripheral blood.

The CDR3 nucleotides read TGCGCCAGCAGCTTGGCGGCGGGGGCCTCTTACGAGCAGTACTTC. Its protein is CASSLAAGASYEQYF. The chain recombines TRBV5-1 with TRBJ2-7; D possibly corresponds to TRBD2 (7 bases). V lost 0 bases to trimming and J lost 4 bases, with 14 bases between them. Germline CDR1 reads SGHRS; CDR2 reads YFSETQ. This CDR3 spans 15 amino acids.